This passage covers 30 T cell receptor beta chains from one sample sequenced in a study of blood T cell repertoires in COVID-19 (dated by TCRdb to about 2020). Preparation of the library involved the immunoSEQ multiplex PCR assay. TCRdb carries this immuneACCESS record with in-frame sequences only. Its versions omit some clonotypes, under half of them owing to an unresolved V gene in the studies checked, with the rest unexplained. This sample comprises about 300,000 clones, around nine tenths of them detected only once. The ten largest clones take up 1.8% of the sample. Sample: peripheral blood. Receptor source: a young woman with COVID-19, enrolled during active disease.

The chain combines TRBV30 with TRBJ2-6, with 8 positions matching TRBD2. The length of the CDR3 is 17 residues. Trimming took 2 bases from V and 2 from J; bases not matched to a gene: 8. Germline CDR1 is GTSNPN and CDR2 is SVGIG (reference sequence). Here the CDR3 reads CAWSTRGGSPGANVLTF. For the CDR3, the DNA is TGTGCCTGGAGTACACGGGGGGGTTCCCCTGGGGCCAACGTCCTGACTTTC.

This clone has a single count. The chain has TRBV5-1 and TRBJ2-5; D unresolved. The germline V and J ends were trimmed by 0 bases and 5 bases, with 14 bases remaining between them. The CDR3 sequence is 15 residues long. In germline, CDR1 is SGHRS, CDR2 YFSETQ. The CDR3 nucleotides read TGCGCCAGCAGCTTGGTTACAAATACGTGGGAGACCCAGTACTTC. Amino acid sequence: CASSLVTNTWETQYF.

The chain has TRBV11-1 and TRBJ2-7; 7 bases map to TRBD2. Losses at the gene ends were 2 bases for V and 1 base for J; bases not matched to a gene: 8. The length of the CDR3 is 16 residues. The germline V gene encodes CDR1 SGHAT and CDR2 FQDESV (reference sequence). DNA of the CDR3: TGTGCCAGCAGCTTAACGGCGGGGGAAAGTTCCTACGAGCAGTACTTC. This translates into CASSLTAGESSYEQYF.

This rearrangement joins TRBV18 to TRBJ1-2; TRBD1 matches 9 bases. CDR1 is KGHSH, CDR2 LQKENI, per germline. This CDR3 spans 14 amino acids. Losses at the gene ends were 3 bases for V and 1 base for J; bases not matched to a gene: 0. CDR3 sequence reads: CASSPTGGNYGYTF. As DNA, the CDR3 is TGTGCCAGCTCACCGACAGGGGGTAACTATGGCTACACCTTC.

This clone has more than one count but fewer than ten. The CDR3 sequence: CASSQEYGSSYEQYF. CDR3 nucleotide sequence: TGCGCCAGCAGCCAAGAGTACGGGAGCTCCTACGAGCAGTACTTC. The genes are TRBV4-1 and TRBJ2-7, with D possibly TRBD2 on 6 matching bases. CDR1 MGHRA and CDR2 YSYEKL come from the germline V gene. The CDR3 is made up of 15 amino acids. The V and J ends lost 0 bases and 0 bases respectively, with 9 bases between them.

The V gene is TRBV5-1, the J gene TRBJ1-6, with D possibly being TRBD1 (6 bases). V was clipped by 7 bases and J by 4 bases, with 18 bases between them. The CDR3 length is 16 residues. Germline lookup yields CDR1 SGHRS and CDR2 YFSETQ. CDR3 sequence: CASSVSDTGYNSPLHF. The CDR3 DNA reads as TGCGCCAGCTCAGTAAGTGATACAGGGTATAATTCACCCCTCCACTTT.

This clone turned up a few times. The V call is TRBV19, the J call TRBJ2-3, with D tentatively TRBD1 (6 bases). The CDR3 runs to 14 residues. V lost 5 bases, J lost 8 bases, and 17 bases lay in between. The germline V gene encodes CDR1 LNHDA and CDR2 SQIVND (reference sequence). CDR3 coding DNA: TGTGCCAGTAGTCCAGACAGGTGGTCGGGTACGCAGTATTTT. This encodes CASSPDRWSGTQYF.

The V gene is TRBV18, the J gene TRBJ1-2, with D tentatively TRBD1 (6 bases). V shed 3 bases and J shed 7 bases, with 15 bases lying between them. This CDR3 spans 14 amino acids. Germline-derived CDR1 and CDR2 are KGHSH and LQKENI. The CDR3 loop reads CASSPGTQISGYTF. The CDR3 region has the DNA TGTGCCAGCTCACCGGGGACACAAATCTCTGGCTACACCTTC.

The V gene is TRBV6-2 or TRBV6-3, the J gene TRBJ2-3; TRBD1 aligns across 10 bases. This CDR3 is 15 amino acids long. The V gene's germline CDR1 is MNHEY and CDR2 SVGEGT. With 4 bases clipped from V and 4 bases from J, the junction kept 5 bases outside the gene matches. The CDR3 region is CASSLGTGEADTQYF. CDR3 bases: TGTGCCAGCAGTTTAGGGACAGGGGAAGCAGATACGCAGTATTTT.

CDR3 protein: CASRGQVNEKLFF. CDR3 bases: TGTGCCAGCAGGGGACAGGTTAATGAAAAACTGTTTTTT. V gene TRBV11-2 combines with J gene TRBJ1-4, with 8 nucleotides matching TRBD1. The CDR3 is 13 amino acids. The V and J ends lost 6 bases and 4 bases, in that order; junction bases with no gene match: 1. Germline CDR1 reads SGHAT; CDR2 reads FQNNGV.

The rearrangement links TRBV5-1 to TRBJ2-2; maybe TRBD2 (5 bases). Germline CDR1 SGHRS, CDR2 YFSETQ. The CDR3 is 16 amino acids. V was cut by 0 bases and J by 0 bases, with 9 bases left in between. The CDR3 bases are TGCGCCAGCAGCTTGGTGAGGGAAGCGAACACCGGGGAGCTGTTTTTT. This gives the protein CASSLVREANTGELFF.

The V gene is TRBV3-1 (or the pseudogene TRBV3-2), the J gene TRBJ1-4; unclear D gene. V was pared by 4 bases and J by 2 bases, with 17 bases between. Germline lookup yields CDR1 LGHDT and CDR2 YNNKEL (reference sequence). This CDR3 comprises 17 residues. The CDR3 DNA is TGTGCCAGCAGCCCGGGCCGCCGTACGGGGACTAATGAAAAACTGTTTTTT. Translating it yields CASSPGRRTGTNEKLFF.

This clone has a single count. This chain uses TRBV3-1 (or the pseudogene TRBV3-2) with TRBJ2-5, with 7 positions matching TRBD2. The CDR3 is 16 residues long. Per the germline V gene, CDR1 is LGHDT and CDR2 is YNNKEL (reference sequence). Losses at the gene ends were 3 bases for V and 5 bases for J; bases not matched to a gene: 12. The CDR3 DNA sequence: TGTGCCAGCAGCCACCGAGCGTCGGGGGGTGTCGAGACCCAGTACTTC. Translation: CASSHRASGGVETQYF.

The rearrangement joins TRBV20-1 to TRBJ1-4, with D unresolved. From germline, CDR1 is DFQATT and CDR2 SNEGSKA (reference sequence). This CDR3 has 10 amino acids. Trimming left V 5 bases short and J 8 bases short, with 6 bases between. CDR3 residues: CSALGEKLFF. The CDR3 DNA is TGCAGTGCTTTGGGCGAAAAACTGTTTTTT.

This clone was picked up one time. The genes are TRBV2 and TRBJ1-6; D is unresolved. CDR3 length: 13 residues. Between the trimmed V and J ends, which lost 8 bases and 7 bases, there was a span of 12 bases. Germline V gene sequence: CDR1 SNHLY, CDR2 FYNNEI. DNA for the CDR3: TGTGCCAGCCTAGAGGCGGCAAATTCACCCCTCCACTTT. Amino acid sequence: CASLEAANSPLHF.

J is TRBJ1-6 and V is TRBV18; tentatively, D is TRBD1 (5 bases). CDR1 is KGHSH and CDR2 is LQKENI in the germline V gene. This CDR3 contains 19 residues. V was pared by 3 bases and J by 10 bases, with 28 bases between. CDR3 DNA: TGTGCCAGCTCACCCTCTGCCGCGGGACTTATTACCTCCAGGTCACCCCTCCACTTT. This encodes CASSPSAAGLITSRSPLHF.

The genes are TRBV7-9 and TRBJ1-6; 8 bases line up with TRBD1. CDR1 is SEHNR, CDR2 FQNEAQ, per germline (reference sequence). The CDR3 has 16 residues. V trimming: 4 bases; J trimming: 6 bases; junction bases outside the gene matches: 8. For the CDR3, the DNA is TGTGCCAGCAGCTCAGGCGTCGGACAGGGTAATTCACCCCTCCACTTT. This translates into CASSSGVGQGNSPLHF.

The chain carries TRBV5-4 and TRBJ2-6, with TRBD2 matching over 8 bases. Trimming took 0 bases from V and 4 from J; bases not matched to a gene: 6. Germline loops: CDR1 SGHNT, CDR2 YYREEE (reference sequence). The length of the CDR3 is 17 residues. As DNA, the CDR3 is TGTGCCAGCAGCTTGGGCGGGAGGACTTCAGGGGCCAACGTCCTGACTTTC. Translated, it gives CASSLGGRTSGANVLTF.

The V and J genes are TRBV11-3 and TRBJ1-2, with TRBD1 as a possible D gene (6 bases). The CDR3 sequence is 14 residues long. Per the germline V gene, CDR1 is SGHNT and CDR2 is YENEEA. V was shortened by 5 bases and J by 0 bases, with 10 bases between the two germline ends. This CDR3 is CASSNRVSNYGYTF. The CDR3 DNA sequence: TGTGCCAGCAGCAACAGGGTGTCTAACTATGGCTACACCTTC. Full variable domain (outside the CDR3, taken from reference TRBV11-3 and TRBJ1-2): EAGVVQSPRYKIIEKKQPVAFWCNPISGHNTLYWYLQNLGQGPELLIRYENEEAVDDSQLPKDRFSAERLKGVDSTLKIQPAELGDSAVYLCASSNRVSNYGYTFGSGTRLTVV.

This rearrangement joins TRBV28 to TRBJ1-2; 11 bases are shared with TRBD1. The CDR3 loop spans 13 amino acids. Trimming took 5 bases from V and 8 from J; bases not matched to a gene: 4. Germline values: CDR1 MDHEN, CDR2 SYDVKM. The CDR3 protein is CASSPGDRGGYTF. As DNA, the CDR3 is TGTGCCAGCAGTCCAGGGGACAGGGGGGGCTACACCTTC.

The rearrangement links TRBV15 to TRBJ2-1, with 7 bases matching TRBD1. The CDR3 is 15 residues long. The germline V gene has CDR1 LNHNV and CDR2 YYDKDF (reference sequence). The trim removed 3 bases at V and 6 bases at J, leaving 8 bases unmatched. This chain's CDR3 is CATSSRTGSTNEQFF. The CDR3 DNA sequence: TGTGCCACCAGCAGTAGGACAGGATCAACCAATGAGCAGTTCTTC.

The genes are TRBV7-2 and TRBJ2-7; 9 bases map to TRBD1. Germline values: CDR1 SGHTA, CDR2 FQGNSA. The CDR3 is made up of 16 amino acids. V lost 6 bases to trimming and J lost 4 bases; unmatched junction nucleotides: 13. CDR3 in amino acids: CASSQTGGYLSYEQYF. The DNA for the CDR3 is TGTGCCAGCAGTCAAACAGGGGGCTACTTATCTTACGAGCAGTACTTC.

V and J are TRBV2 and TRBJ1-2; 8 positions match TRBD1. Germline V lookup: CDR1 SNHLY, CDR2 FYNNEI. The trim removed 5 bases at V and 3 bases at J, leaving 2 bases unmatched. The CDR3 length is 13 residues. CDR3 DNA: TGTGCCAGCAGTCCGGGACAGGACTATGGCTACACCTTC. This codes for CASSPGQDYGYTF.

The rearrangement joins TRBV11-2 to TRBJ2-1; TRBD1 is a possible D gene (5 bases). Between the trimmed V and J ends, which lost 2 bases and 0 bases, there was a span of 20 bases. From germline, CDR1 is SGHAT and CDR2 FQNNGV. The CDR3 has 19 amino acids. CDR3 protein: CASSLYPIGARSSYNEQFF. CDR3 nucleotide sequence: TGTGCCAGCAGCTTATACCCCATTGGGGCGAGGAGCTCCTACAATGAGCAGTTCTTC.

The CDR3 sequence: CASSFSGTGREKLFF. CDR3 nucleotides: TGTGCCAGCAGTTTTTCTGGGACAGGGAGGGAAAAACTGTTTTTT. This chain joins TRBV27 and TRBJ1-4; 9 bases agree with TRBD1. There are 15 residues in the CDR3. The V segment lost 3 bases and the J segment 8 bases; nucleotides outside the gene matches: 7. Germline CDR1 reads MNHEY; CDR2 reads SMNVEV (reference sequence).

The V call is TRBV5-5, the J call TRBJ1-6, with TRBD1 matching 9 bases. V was clipped by 0 bases and J by 9 bases; unmatched bases: 7. The V gene's germline CDR1 is SGHKS and CDR2 YYEKEE (reference sequence). The CDR3 totals 16 residues. CDR3 in amino acids: CASSLGWGQGSSPLHF. CDR3 DNA sequence: TGTGCCAGCAGCTTGGGTTGGGGACAGGGTTCTTCACCCCTCCACTTT.

The genes are TRBV5-1 and TRBJ1-3; the D gene is possibly TRBD1 (5 bases). Trimming took 6 bases from V and 0 from J, leaving 13 bases between them. Germline loops: CDR1 SGHRS, CDR2 YFSETQ. The CDR3 length is 15 residues. Here the CDR3 reads CASTPGGFSGNTIYF. As DNA, the CDR3 is TGCGCCAGCACCCCCGGGGGGTTCTCTGGAAACACCATATATTTT.

The chain recombines TRBV11-2 with TRBJ2-1, with D hard to call. CDR1 and CDR2 from the germline V gene are SGHAT and FQNNGV. The CDR3 runs to 14 residues. Trimming took 0 bases from V and 9 from J, leaving 12 bases between them. The CDR3 reads CASSLENFIGEQFF. In DNA form, the CDR3 reads TGTGCCAGCAGCTTAGAGAATTTTATCGGTGAGCAGTTCTTC.

This clone is a singleton in its sample. V is TRBV2 and J is TRBJ2-1; 9 nucleotides agree with TRBD2. The CDR3 length is 13 residues. Trimming at V came to 4 bases and at J to 7 bases, leaving 2 bases not matched to a gene. Germline values: CDR1 SNHLY, CDR2 FYNNEI. Here the CDR3 reads CASSVGLANEQFF. As DNA, the CDR3 is TGTGCCAGCAGTGTTGGACTAGCGAATGAGCAGTTCTTC.

This sequence joins TRBV9 and TRBJ1-2, with D perhaps TRBD1 (5 bases). The germline V gene has CDR1 SGDLS and CDR2 YYNGEE. The CDR3 is made up of 14 amino acids. With 5 bases removed from V and 4 bases from J, the gap between germline ends came to 15 bases. CDR3 bases: TGTGCCAGCAGTCGATCCGGGGGGGGCTATGGCTACACCTTC. The encoded protein is CASSRSGGGYGYTF.